A single sample gave rise to the 12 T cell receptor beta chains below, sequenced in a study of cytomegalovirus exposure and HLA in healthy donors. PCR primers comprised 60 Vbeta and 13 Jbeta primers. TCRdb's table, derived via immunoSEQ multiplex PCR, lists solely in-frame clones and lacks some. The sample lists almost 95,000 clones; roughly three fifths were seen once. Source material: PBMCs. The origin of the receptors is a man under 40 in good health and CMV-seronegative.

The genes are TRBV19 and TRBJ1-3; D remains unclear. V was trimmed by 9 bases and J by 0 bases, leaving 18 bases between them. The CDR3 has 16 residues. The germline V gene has CDR1 LNHDA and CDR2 SQIVND (reference sequence). This CDR3 is CASGRENSNSGNTIYF. As DNA, the CDR3 is TGTGCCAGCGGGCGGGAAAACAGTAACTCTGGAAACACCATATATTTT.

This clone was observed a few times. This chain uses TRBV6-6 with TRBJ2-5; perhaps TRBD1 as D (6 bases). Trimming took off 0 bases at V and 5 bases at J, with 10 bases between the two ends. CDR3 length: 14 amino acids. CDR1 and CDR2 (germline): MNHNY, SVGAGI (reference sequence). The CDR3 is CASSYSTQGETQYF. Written as DNA, the CDR3 is TGTGCCAGCAGTTACTCCACCCAGGGGGAGACCCAGTACTTC.

The V call is TRBV11-2, the J call TRBJ1-4, with D hard to call. V lost 6 bases, J lost 1 base, and 12 bases lay in between. Per the germline V gene, CDR1 is SGHAT and CDR2 is FQNNGV. The CDR3 has 15 residues. Here the CDR3 DNA reads TGTGCCAGCAGTTTGACGGGGAGAACTAATGAAAAACTGTTTTTT. Residues: CASSLTGRTNEKLFF.

This clone was detected a few times. The chain carries TRBV6-4 and TRBJ2-3; no clear D gene. This CDR3 contains 14 residues. The ends were cut back, 4 bases at V and 1 base at J, with 9 bases in the middle. CDR1 and CDR2 from the germline V gene are MRHNA and SNTAGT. The CDR3 spells CASSGTVGTDTQYF. The CDR3 bases are TGTGCCAGCAGTGGCACTGTGGGCACAGATACGCAGTATTTT.

J is TRBJ2-1 and V is TRBV11-1; 10 bases map to TRBD2. Germline CDR1 and CDR2: SGHAT and FQDESV (reference sequence). This CDR3 is 17 amino acids long. V shed 1 base and J 4 bases; nucleotides not matched to a gene: 7. The CDR3 sequence: CASSLGPSGGQYNEQFF. The CDR3, as DNA: TGTGCCAGCAGCTTAGGTCCTAGCGGGGGACAGTACAATGAGCAGTTCTTC.

As regards this clone: Sequence at one end of the junction differs from germline and may be a read error. The sample contains more than one DNA sequence encoding this CDR3. CDR3: CASSSGNSPLHF. CDR3 in DNA: TGTGCCAGCAGTTCAGGGAATTCACCCCTCCACTTC. The rearrangement joins TRBV7-6 to TRBJ1-6, with a weak D call TRBD1 (5 bases). Looked up from germline, CDR1 is SGHVS and CDR2 is FNYEAQ. There are 12 residues in the CDR3. Based on the CDR3 plus reference TRBV7-6 and TRBJ1-6, the full variable domain is GAGVSQSPRYKVTKRGQDVALRCDPISGHVSLYWYRQALGQGPEFLTYFNYEAQQDKSGLPNDRFSAERPEGSISTLTIQRTEQRDSAMYRCASSSGNSPLHFGNGTRLTVT.

The chain uses TRBV9 and TRBJ2-5, with 7 bases identical to TRBD2. Germline V CDR1 and CDR2: SGDLS, YYNGEE. V lost 4 bases, J lost 1 base, and 10 bases stayed unmatched. CDR3 length: 16 residues. Written as DNA, the CDR3 is TGTGCCAGCAGCACAGCCGGGACTACCCTCCAAGAGACCCAGTACTTC. Amino acids: CASSTAGTTLQETQYF.

The V and J genes are TRBV4-1 and TRBJ1-2; the D is unclear. Trimming shortened V by 0 bases and J by 4 bases, and 9 bases separated the two germline ends. The V gene's germline CDR1 is MGHRA and CDR2 YSYEKL. This CDR3 comprises 14 residues. CDR3 DNA: TGCGCCAGCAGCCAAGAAGAGGGTAGCTATGGCTACACCTTC. Encoded protein: CASSQEEGSYGYTF.

The rearrangement links TRBV5-1 to TRBJ2-3, with 11 bases fitting TRBD2. Losses at the gene ends were 2 bases for V and 2 bases for J; bases not matched to a gene: 4. Germline V CDR1 and CDR2: SGHRS, YFSETQ. There are 16 residues in the CDR3. The CDR3 spells CASSFETSGITDTQYF. The DNA for the CDR3 is TGCGCCAGCAGCTTTGAGACTAGCGGGATCACAGATACGCAGTATTTT.

This clone was recorded a few times. V and J are TRBV18 and TRBJ2-3; tentative D call: TRBD1 (6 bases). This CDR3 has 15 residues. Germline V CDR1 and CDR2: KGHSH, LQKENI. V shed 3 bases and J shed 4 bases, with 14 bases lying between them. The CDR3 reads CASSPSRGSPDTQYF. Written as DNA, the CDR3 is TGTGCCAGCTCACCGAGCAGGGGTTCCCCAGATACGCAGTATTTT.

J is TRBJ2-1 and V is TRBV9; 13 nucleotides agree with TRBD2. Germline V lookup: CDR1 SGDLS, CDR2 YYNGEE. CDR3 length equals 15 residues. V was pared by 4 bases and J by 12 bases, with 10 bases of the junction left unmatched. CDR3 sequence reads: CASSRTSGGVQGQFF. The CDR3 DNA is TGTGCCAGCAGCCGAACTAGCGGGGGGGTCCAGGGGCAGTTCTTC.

This clone was counted a few times. The chain joins TRBV2 to TRBJ2-5; a weak D match, TRBD1 (6 bases). The V gene's germline CDR1 is SNHLY and CDR2 FYNNEI. The V and J ends lost 4 bases and 2 bases respectively, with 8 bases between them. The CDR3 has 13 amino acids. The DNA of the CDR3 is TGTGCCAGCAGTGCCCAGGGGCAAGAGACCCAGTACTTC. This codes for CASSAQGQETQYF.